This TCR beta chain was observed in a study of blood T cell repertoires in COVID-19 (dated by TCRdb to 2020 to 2022). Looking at the study overall: Samples from collaborators originated in the United States, Italy and Spain and spanned both the acute and convalescent phases of COVID-19. The prospective study material was composed of cDNA or gDNA derived from T cells, B-cell-depleted T cells, or PBMCs. Deeply sampled blood TCRbeta repertoires from subjects exposed to, actively infected with, or recovered from COVID-19 were included in the dataset. The repertoires were released in a freely available public database meant as a resource for research on the immune response to SARS-CoV-2. Samples came from the ongoing ImmuneRACE study (first 160 participants) plus 1,254 subjects from 6 global collaborators. A de-identified subject ID, COVID-19 status, age in years and sex were almost always included in the sample metadata. Where available, HLA class I and class II types were taken from metadata supplied by the sample provider and were not determined by assay-based typing. Points the paper makes about the study in general: Clinical and demographic metadata were provided uncurated, with the amount varying by source and participant.

This clone was seen a handful of times. The clone's antigen remains unknown. Base qualities are not at hand, and no much larger clone is one base apart. TCRbeta CDR3 regions were amplified from genomic DNA by means of the immunoSEQ Assay, a bias-controlled multiplex PCR. The study's own analysis went as follows. The number of nucleated cells in each sample was estimated by amplification of reference gene primers within the assay. To quantify the absolute abundance of each unique TCRbeta CDR3 rearrangement, sequence reads were collapsed and filtered. For each sample, productive Simpson clonality was calculated as the square root of Simpson's diversity index across productive rearrangements. In its TCRdb copy, this immuneACCESS table keeps in-frame sequences only and misses some clones. Where compared with another copy, unresolved V genes explain less than half of these, and the others have no known cause. V, J and clone size reflect that table, while D and trimming were determined from the DNA. The sample profile shows roughly 290,000 clones; roughly 80% of them were found once. 4.1% of the sample belongs to the ten largest clones.

Each collaborating institution followed its own protocols to collect whole blood in K2EDTA tubes. For TCRbeta analysis, collaborators shipped samples in one of three forms: frozen whole blood, isolated PBMCs, or DNA extracted from either of those sample types. The sample consisted of peripheral blood. The clonotype was recovered from a woman aged 45 to 65 with active or convalescent COVID-19.

At the DNA level, the sequence is TGCAGCGTCCTATTCAGGGAGGACGATGAGCAGTTCTTC. Its protein product is CSVLFREDDEQFF. This sequence uses TRBV29-1 and TRBJ2-1; the best D guess is TRBD2, with 6 bases matching. Its CDR3 holds 13 amino acids, cysteine through phenylalanine. Only the CDR3 DNA is retained, 39 bases long and in frame from the first base. At the junction V is shortened by 6 bases and J by 8 bases, with 17 bases in between. The germline V gene specifies SQVTM as CDR1 and ANQGSEA as CDR2.